Presented here are 24 T cell receptor beta chains from one specimen sequenced in a study of blood T cells in healthy people across ages. The second PCR ran roughly 6 to 12 cycles with a sample-barcoded 5' primer and J-beta primers. TCRdb re-analysed the 5' RACE reads in MiXCR, keeping a single row per CDR3 protein. The profile shows hundreds of thousands of distinct CDR3 sequences, roughly 43% of them singletons. The sequenced sample was blood. These receptor sequences come from a man of 80 years or more in good health.

This clonotype showed up just once. This sequence joins TRBV12-3 or TRBV12-4 and TRBJ2-5, with TRBD2 identical over 11 bases. The CDR3 has 17 amino acids. With 4 bases clipped from V and 11 bases from J, the junction kept 18 bases outside the gene matches. The CDR3 here is CASSSTLSGRALNEQYF. DNA for the CDR3: TGTGCCAGCAGTTCCACCCTTAGCGGGAGGGCCCTAAATGAGCAGTACTTC.

This clonotype showed up just a few times. This sequence joins TRBV7-3 and TRBJ2-1, with a tentative D call TRBD2 (5 bases). Per the germline V gene, CDR1 is SGHTA and CDR2 is FQGTGA. V was shortened by 5 bases and J by 3 bases, with 14 bases between the two germline ends. The CDR3 consists of 15 residues. DNA of the CDR3: TGTGCCAGCAGCCCTCGGGAATCGCGCTACAATGAGCAGTTCTTC. It codes for CASSPRESRYNEQFF. Using reference TRBV7-3 and TRBJ2-1 for the parts outside the CDR3, the full variable domain is GAGVSQTPSNKVTEKGKYVELRCDPISGHTALYWYRQSLGQGPEFLIYFQGTGAADDSGLPNDRFFAVRPEGSVSTLKIQRTERGDSAVYLCASSPRESRYNEQFFGPGTRLTVL.

This clonotype was found a few times. V and J are TRBV7-2 and TRBJ1-2; D not certain. CDR1 SGHTA and CDR2 FQGNSA come from the germline V gene. Trimming removed 3 bases from V and 4 bases from J, with 9 bases in between. The CDR3 runs to 13 residues. CDR3 in amino acids: CASSFSTSYGYTF. The CDR3 coding sequence is TGTGCCAGCAGCTTTTCCACCTCCTATGGCTACACCTTC.

The V gene is TRBV29-1, the J gene TRBJ2-1; D might be TRBD1 (5 bases). Trimming left V 6 bases short and J 7 bases short, with 13 bases between. The CDR3 contains 12 residues. Germline V gene data show CDR1 as SQVTM and CDR2 as ANQGSEA. CDR3 in amino acids: CSVDRARNEQFF. The CDR3 region has the DNA TGCAGCGTCGACAGAGCGAGAAATGAGCAGTTCTTC.

This clonotype occurred a few times. The rearrangement links TRBV25-1 to TRBJ2-5; D is unresolved. The V and J ends lost 3 bases and 2 bases respectively, with 4 bases between them. This CDR3 comprises 12 residues. Germline V gene sequence: CDR1 MGHDK, CDR2 SYGVNS. The CDR3 nucleotides are TGTGCCAGCAGTGAGTCACAAGAGACCCAGTACTTC. Residues: CASSESQETQYF. Together with reference TRBV25-1 and TRBJ2-5, the CDR3 gives the full variable domain: EADIYQTPRYLVIGTGKKITLECSQTMGHDKMYWYQQDPGMELHLIHYSYGVNSTEKGDLSSESTVSRIRTEHFPLTLESARPSHTSQYLCASSESQETQYFGPGTRLLVL.

The CDR3 protein is CASSQDSRVKDYGYTF. The CDR3, as DNA: TGCGCCAGCAGCCAAGATAGTCGGGTAAAGGACTATGGCTACACCTTC. The gene calls are TRBV4-3 and TRBJ1-2; no clear D gene. The germline V gene encodes CDR1 LGHNA and CDR2 YSLEER. The V end lost 0 bases, the J end lost 3 bases, and 14 bases lay between the germline ends. CDR3 length: 16 residues.

This clonotype was seen only a few times. The chain has TRBV7-2 and TRBJ1-5; the match to TRBD1 covers 9 bases. Trimming at V came to 4 bases and at J to 6 bases, leaving 7 bases not matched to a gene. In germline, CDR1 is SGHTA, CDR2 FQGNSA. There are 15 residues in the CDR3. The CDR3 nucleotides read TGTGCCAGCAGCTCCGGGACAGGGTTTCCTCAGCCCCAGCATTTT. It is translated as CASSSGTGFPQPQHF. Combining the CDR3 with reference TRBV7-2 and TRBJ1-5 gives the whole variable domain GAGVSQSPSNKVTEKGKDVELRCDPISGHTALYWYRQSLGQGLEFLIYFQGNSAPDKSGLPSDRFSAERTGGSVSTLTIQRTQQEDSAVYLCASSSGTGFPQPQHFGDGTRLSIL.

This clonotype showed up just a few times. This sequence joins TRBV5-1 and TRBJ2-1, with 9 bases that match TRBD2. The CDR3 extends over 16 amino acids. V was clipped by 3 bases and J by 7 bases; unmatched bases: 11. Per germline, CDR1 SGHRS and CDR2 YFSETQ. The CDR3 loop is CASSSFSSGGRNEQFF. CDR3 DNA sequence: TGCGCCAGCAGCTCATTTAGTAGCGGGGGAAGGAATGAGCAGTTCTTC.

The chain recombines TRBV16 with TRBJ2-7; 7 nucleotides agree with TRBD1. V lost 4 bases and J lost 1; bases outside the gene matches: 13. CDR1 is KGHSY and CDR2 is FQNENV in the germline V gene. The CDR3 is made up of 17 amino acids. CDR3 nucleotide sequence: TGTGCCAGCAGCCCCCTGGGAACAGGGGATAAGTCCTACGAGCAGTACTTC. This sequence encodes CASSPLGTGDKSYEQYF.

The chain is built from TRBV7-2 and TRBJ2-1, with TRBD2 as a possible D gene (5 bases). The ends were cut back, 1 base at V and 13 bases at J, with 17 bases in the middle. CDR1 and CDR2 from the germline V gene are SGHTA and FQGNSA. The length of the CDR3 is 14 residues. Written as DNA, the CDR3 is TGTGCCAGCAGCTTAGGGTTCGAGGGAGAGACCCAGTTCTTC. This encodes CASSLGFEGETQFF. The full variable domain, completed using reference TRBV7-2 and TRBJ2-1, is GAGVSQSPSNKVTEKGKDVELRCDPISGHTALYWYRQSLGQGLEFLIYFQGNSAPDKSGLPSDRFSAERTGGSVSTLTIQRTQQEDSAVYLCASSLGFEGETQFFGPGTRLTVL.

The chain has TRBV2 and TRBJ2-5; perhaps TRBD1 as D (6 bases). The CDR3 sequence is 14 residues long. Germline V gives CDR1 SNHLY, CDR2 FYNNEI. The germline V and J ends were trimmed by 5 bases and 1 base, with 11 bases remaining between them. CDR3 nucleotide sequence: TGTGCCAGCAGTAAGGACAGCAGCCAAGAGACCCAGTACTTC. Protein: CASSKDSSQETQYF.

The chain recombines TRBV10-1 with TRBJ2-1; D is unclear. The CDR3 is 14 residues long. Germline CDR1 WNHNN, CDR2 SYGVQD (reference sequence). Deletions cut 0 bases from V and 6 bases from J, with 9 bases between. The CDR3 DNA is TGCGCCAGCAGTGAGTCTGGCAGCCTCAATGAGCAGTTCTTC. Amino acids: CASSESGSLNEQFF.

The rearrangement uses TRBV9 and TRBJ2-1, with TRBD2 identical over 7 bases. Near its end, the DNA agrees better with TRBJ2-7, so the J call may be wrong. CDR3 length: 15 amino acids. Looked up from germline, CDR1 is SGDLS and CDR2 is YYNGEE. CDR3 sequence: CASRVKRGSYNEQYF. The CDR3 nucleotides are TGTGCCAGCAGGGTAAAGCGGGGCTCCTACAATGAGCAGTACTTC.

Notes on this clonotype: A much bigger clone sits one base away, suggesting this may be a read error. The CDR3 reads CASTLGYGQYF. The CDR3 DNA reads TGTGCCAGCACCCTAGGATACGGGCAGTACTTC. The rearrangement uses TRBV7-2 and TRBJ2-7; no firm D call. The CDR3 covers 11 residues. CDR1 is SGHTA, CDR2 FQGNSA, per germline.

The CDR3 coding sequence is TGTGCCACCAGTGGCAATTTCCCAGATACGCAGTATTTT. It specifies CATSGNFPDTQYF. The V gene is TRBV24-1, the J gene TRBJ2-3; no clear D gene. Trimming stripped 5 bases from V and 4 bases from J, with 9 bases between. The CDR3 length is 13 residues. Germline loops: CDR1 KGHDR, CDR2 SFDVKD.

This chain joins TRBV20-1 and TRBJ2-7, with TRBD2 matching over 7 bases. J lost 4 bases, V lost 7 bases, and 13 bases had no gene match. Germline loops: CDR1 DFQATT, CDR2 SNEGSKA (reference sequence). This CDR3 is built from 14 residues. CDR3 DNA: TGCAGTGGCCGGGAGCTTGCGGGAGCGTACGAGCAGTACTTC. As protein: CSGRELAGAYEQYF.

This clonotype showed up many times. This chain links TRBV5-1 with TRBJ1-1; D is ambiguous. The CDR3 covers 13 residues. V was pared by 5 bases and J by 6 bases, with 14 bases between. Germline V gene sequence: CDR1 SGHRS, CDR2 YFSETQ. CDR3 nucleotides: TGCGCCAGCAGGGGTGAGGGAACCGCTGAAGCTTTCTTT. Residues: CASRGEGTAEAFF.

This clonotype has only a few counts. The chain employs TRBV20-1 and TRBJ2-5; the D is unclear. Germline V gives CDR1 DFQATT, CDR2 SNEGSKA (reference sequence). This CDR3 contains 13 residues. The V end was cut by 1 base, the J end by 1 base, with 7 bases between. The CDR3, as DNA: TGCAGTGCTAGAGGAGCCAGCCAAGAGACCCAGTACTTC. Protein product: CSARGASQETQYF.

The genes are TRBV6-5 and TRBJ2-3; 9 positions agree with TRBD2. Germline V gene sequence: CDR1 MNHEY, CDR2 SVGAGI. CDR3 length: 16 residues. V lost 6 bases to trimming and J lost 2 bases; unmatched junction nucleotides: 9. The CDR3 sequence is CASSSHSGGDTDTQYF. The CDR3 DNA reads TGTGCCAGCAGCTCACATAGCGGGGGAGACACAGATACGCAGTATTTT.

The V and J genes are TRBV10-3 and TRBJ2-7; 15 nucleotides match TRBD2. The CDR3 sequence is 15 residues long. Unmatched junction bases numbered 0, after V lost 2 bases and J lost 4 bases. Germline CDR1 reads ENHRY; CDR2 reads SYGVKD. The CDR3 loop reads CAISEGLAGGYEQYF. The DNA of the CDR3 is TGTGCCATCAGTGAGGGACTAGCGGGAGGGTACGAGCAGTACTTC.

This chain uses TRBV30 with TRBJ2-5; D is unresolved. V was pared by 1 base and J by 5 bases, with 11 bases between. This CDR3 comprises 13 residues. The germline V gene has CDR1 GTSNPN and CDR2 SVGIG (reference sequence). CDR3 DNA sequence: TGTGCCTGGAGTGCTGAGTCCGTCGAGACCCAGTACTTC. It encodes CAWSAESVETQYF.

V is TRBV4-3 and J is TRBJ2-3; 12 nucleotides line up with TRBD2. Germline V gene sequence: CDR1 LGHNA, CDR2 YSLEER. V lost 0 bases to trimming and J lost 5 bases; unmatched junction nucleotides: 9. The CDR3 extends over 18 amino acids. The CDR3 bases are TGCGCCAGCAGCCAAGATCATAGGCTAGCGGGGGGGGTAGATACGCAGTATTTT. This gives the protein CASSQDHRLAGGVDTQYF.

This clonotype was detected a few times. The chain carries TRBV6-2 or TRBV6-3 and TRBJ2-1, with 13 bases that match TRBD2. The better agreement between TRBJ2-7 and the DNA end casts doubt on the J call. Germline V lookup: CDR1 MNHEY, CDR2 SVGEGT. The CDR3 loop spans 18 amino acids. CDR3 nucleotide sequence: TGTGCCAGCACCTATCGTACTAGCGGGAGGGGATCCTACAATGAGCAGTACTTC. Its protein product is CASTYRTSGRGSYNEQYF.

J is TRBJ2-1 and V is TRBV29-1; D possibly corresponds to TRBD2 (6 bases). V was pared by 3 bases and J by 1 base, with 10 bases between. The CDR3 length is 14 residues. The germline V gene has CDR1 SQVTM and CDR2 ANQGSEA. The CDR3 region has the DNA TGCAGCGTTGACGGGAGTCAGTCCTACAATGAGCAGTTCTTC. Amino acids: CSVDGSQSYNEQFF.